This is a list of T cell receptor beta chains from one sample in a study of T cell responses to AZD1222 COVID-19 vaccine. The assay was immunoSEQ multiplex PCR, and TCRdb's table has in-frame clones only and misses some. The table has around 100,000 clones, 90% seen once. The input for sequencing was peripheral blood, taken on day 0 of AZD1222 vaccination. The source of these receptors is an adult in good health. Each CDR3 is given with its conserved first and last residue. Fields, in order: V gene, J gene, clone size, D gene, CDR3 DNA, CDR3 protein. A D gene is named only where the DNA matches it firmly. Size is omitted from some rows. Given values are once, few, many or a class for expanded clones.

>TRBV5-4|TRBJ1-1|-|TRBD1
TGTGCCAGCTCGCCAGGGGGGTGGCAGATGGGTGAAGCTTTCTTT
CASSPGGWQMGEAFF
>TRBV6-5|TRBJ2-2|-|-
TGTGCCAGCTTAACAGACATTGCGAACACCGGGGAGCTGTTTTTT
CASLTDIANTGELFF
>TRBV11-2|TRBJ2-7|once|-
TGTGCCAGCAGCCTATACCAGGGTCACGAGCAGTACTTC
CASSLYQGHEQYF
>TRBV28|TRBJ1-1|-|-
TGTGCCAGCACGAAGTCCATGAACACTGAAGCTTTCTTT
CASTKSMNTEAFF
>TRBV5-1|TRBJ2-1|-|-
TGCGCCAGCAGCTTTTCGACAGACTCCTTGGGATACAATGAGCAGTTCTTC
CASSFSTDSLGYNEQFF
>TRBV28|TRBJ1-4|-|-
TGTGCCAGCAGTTCTAGACAGGCTCGAAATGAAAAACTGTTTTTT
CASSSRQARNEKLFF
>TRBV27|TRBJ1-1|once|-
TGTGCCAGCAGGTGGGACACTGACACTGAAGCTTTCTTT
CASRWDTDTEAFF
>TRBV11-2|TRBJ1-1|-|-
TGTGCCAGCAGGATCGCCCAAGTGGCTTTCTTT
CASRIAQVAFF
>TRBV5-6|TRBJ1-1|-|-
TGTGCCAGCAGCTTGGGGGGCCGGGACGGTGAAGCTTTCTTT
CASSLGGRDGEAFF
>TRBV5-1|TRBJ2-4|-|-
TGCGCCAGCAGCTTGGTTTTCGGAGGGAATCTAGCCAAAAACATTCAGTACTTC
CASSLVFGGNLAKNIQYF
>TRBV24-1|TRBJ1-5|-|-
TGTGCCACCAGTGAACCGAATCAGCCCCAGCATTTT
CATSEPNQPQHF
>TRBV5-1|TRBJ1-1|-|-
TGCGCCAGCCGCAGTGAGGGGAACACTGAAGCTTTCTTT
CASRSEGNTEAFF
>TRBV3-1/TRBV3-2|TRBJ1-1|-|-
TGTGCCAGCAGCCAAGGAGGGGGAACGGGTGAAGCTTTCTTT
CASSQGGGTGEAFF
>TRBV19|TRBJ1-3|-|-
TGTGCCAGCACCTCGGTGGCTTCTGGAAACACCATATATTTT
CASTSVASGNTIYF
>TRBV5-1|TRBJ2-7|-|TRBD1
TGCGCCAGCAGCTTGGGACAGGGATTGGGCGAGCAGTACTTC
CASSLGQGLGEQYF
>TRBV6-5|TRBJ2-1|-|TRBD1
TGTGCCAGCAGTAGGGGACAGGACTACAATGAGCAGTTCTTC
CASSRGQDYNEQFF
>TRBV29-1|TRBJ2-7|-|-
TGCAGCGTTGAAGAAGACCCTTCGGGGGCTTTTAACTCCTACGAGCAGTACTTC
CSVEEDPSGAFNSYEQYF